This record covers a single T cell receptor (beta chain). The antigen this receptor binds is unknown. The input lacks base qualities; no much larger clone sits a single base away. Every donor was a healthy Caucasian. This specimen comes from a study of identical twins listed by TCRdb under 2016. In the study overall: The study deep-sequenced TCR alpha and beta repertoires from monozygotic twins, unrelated adults of various ages and cord blood to test whether fetal clonotypes persist. To rule out contamination, the twin experiments were replicated at different times with different library preparation protocols.

Preparation of the library involved 5' RACE. Reads for this sample came from an Illumina HiSeq 2000. A universal primer binding site was added through template switching, and the final cDNA carried a unique molecular identifier so that TCR cDNA molecules could be counted accurately. Specific primers in the conserved constant-segment region were used to synthesize first-strand cDNA for TCR alpha and beta chains. To control for contamination, each cDNA library was double barcoded with a SMART-Mk sample barcode plus Illumina barcodes. TruSeq adapter sequences and Illumina sample barcodes were added in two successive PCR steps. Sequencing of the TCR alpha and beta cDNA libraries was done on the Illumina HiSeq platform using custom primers. In the paper's pipeline: MiGEC processed the raw reads to extract unique molecular identifiers, while MiXCR was used to determine the CDR3 positions. Recombination models were inferred per individual with the repgenHMM and IGoR tools using an EM algorithm. Shared clonotypes were analyzed with the tcR package in R, and sharing was normalized by the product of cloneset sizes. Out-of-frame nonproductive sequences were analyzed to study raw recombination free of thymic and clonal selection effects. TCRdb passed the public sequencing reads through fastp at Q25 and MiXCR, retaining productive beta sequences. Each CDR3 protein gets just one entry, which takes the most common genes and DNA from the rows behind it. In this record, the V and J calls reflect TCRdb's handling and not the investigators' own analysis. For this sample there are more than 1.5 million distinct CDR3 sequences; about 32% appear just once. 0.25% to 0.3% of the sample comes from the top ten.

What the work shows at the level of the full study, not this receptor alone: Zero-insertion analyses could be partly confounded by invariant T cells such as MAIT and iNKT, though diverse VJ usage argued against such confounding for most clonotypes. Recombination models systematically underestimated out-of-frame TCR alpha sharing in monozygotic twins but agreed with sharing between unrelated individuals. Compared with coincidental sharing between unrelated individuals, out-of-frame TCR alpha sequences shared between twins showed an excess of sequences with low generation probability. Because the same donors could not be followed over many years, conclusions were based on cross-sectional statistical analysis. The excess sharing between twins in beta out-of-frame sequences was weaker because fewer shared sequences reduced the signal-to-noise ratio. Fewer insertions were carried by abundant cord blood beta clonotypes, a similar but weaker trend appeared in young adult naive repertoires, and no such trend appeared in memory repertoires.

Taken from the germline V gene (reference sequence), the CDR1 and CDR2 loops are DFQATT and SNEGSKA. V is reduced by 5 bases and J by 8 bases, leaving a spacing of 12 bases between them. The CDR3 holds 12 amino acids from the cysteine to the phenylalanine. Just CDR3 DNA is preserved here, 36 bases in frame from base 1. The V and J genes are TRBV20-1 and TRBJ1-4; no D gene call is confident. The clonotype originates from a newborn girl in good health. Sequenced material: cord blood. The DNA sequence follows: TGCAGTGCTTTGTGGGAGGGAGAAAAACTGTTTTTT. Translation gives CSALWEGEKLFF.